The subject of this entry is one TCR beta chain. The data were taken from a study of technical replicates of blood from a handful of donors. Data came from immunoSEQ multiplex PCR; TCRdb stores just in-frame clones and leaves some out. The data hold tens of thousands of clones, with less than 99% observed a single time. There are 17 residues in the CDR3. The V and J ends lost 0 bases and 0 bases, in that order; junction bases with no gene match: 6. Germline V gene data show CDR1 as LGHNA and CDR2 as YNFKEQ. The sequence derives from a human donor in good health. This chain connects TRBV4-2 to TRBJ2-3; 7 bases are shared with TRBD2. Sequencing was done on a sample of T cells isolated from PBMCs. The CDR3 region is CASSQDGASGSTDTQYF. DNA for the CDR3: TGTGCCAGCAGCCAAGATGGGGCTAGCGGTAGCACAGATACGCAGTATTTT.